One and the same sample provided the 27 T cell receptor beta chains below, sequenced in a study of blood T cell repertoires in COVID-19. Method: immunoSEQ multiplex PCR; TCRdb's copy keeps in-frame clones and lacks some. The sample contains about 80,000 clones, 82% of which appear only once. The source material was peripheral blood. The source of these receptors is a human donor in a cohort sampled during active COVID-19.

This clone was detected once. For the CDR3, the DNA is TGTGCCAGTAGTCCCACTTCTCGACAGGGGGATGAGCAGTTCTTC. It is translated as CASSPTSRQGDEQFF. The V call is TRBV19, the J call TRBJ2-1; 9 bases are a match to TRBD1. Germline V gene data show CDR1 as LNHDA and CDR2 as SQIVND (reference sequence). Trimming at V came to 5 bases and at J to 8 bases, leaving 10 bases not matched to a gene. The CDR3 covers 15 residues.

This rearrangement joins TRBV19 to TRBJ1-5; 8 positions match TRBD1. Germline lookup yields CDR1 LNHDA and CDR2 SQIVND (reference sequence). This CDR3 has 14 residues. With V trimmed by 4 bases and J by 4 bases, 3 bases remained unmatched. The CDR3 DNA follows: TGTGCCAGTAGTAGGACAGGGTCAAATCAGCCCCAGCATTTT. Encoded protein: CASSRTGSNQPQHF.

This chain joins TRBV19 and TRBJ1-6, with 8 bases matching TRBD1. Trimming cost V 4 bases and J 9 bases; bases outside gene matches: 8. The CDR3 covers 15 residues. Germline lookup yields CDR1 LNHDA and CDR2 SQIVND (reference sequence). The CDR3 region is CASSSRGRGFSPLHF. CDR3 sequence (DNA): TGTGCCAGTAGTAGCAGGGGGCGCGGGTTTTCACCCCTCCACTTT.

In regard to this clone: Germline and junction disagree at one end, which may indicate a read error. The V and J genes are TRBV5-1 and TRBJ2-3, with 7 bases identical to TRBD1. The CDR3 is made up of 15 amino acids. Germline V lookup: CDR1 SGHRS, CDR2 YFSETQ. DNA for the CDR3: TGCGCCAGCAGTTTGGGGACAGCCATCACAGATACGCAGTATTTT. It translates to CASSLGTAITDTQYF.

The CDR3 reads CASSTRRTGNTIYF. The CDR3 nucleotides read TGTGCCAGCAGTACAAGGAGAACCGGAAACACCATATATTTT. V usage is TRBV28 and J usage is TRBJ1-3; no reliable D call. Germline V CDR1 and CDR2: MDHEN, SYDVKM. The CDR3 has 14 residues. The V and J ends lost 5 bases and 4 bases respectively, with 12 bases between them. The full variable domain, rest sourced from reference TRBV28 and TRBJ1-3, is DVKVTQSSRYLVKRTGEKVFLECVQDMDHENMFWYRQDPGLGLRLIYFSYDVKMKEKGDIPEGYSVSREKKERFSLILESASTNQTSMYLCASSTRRTGNTIYFGEGSWLTVV.

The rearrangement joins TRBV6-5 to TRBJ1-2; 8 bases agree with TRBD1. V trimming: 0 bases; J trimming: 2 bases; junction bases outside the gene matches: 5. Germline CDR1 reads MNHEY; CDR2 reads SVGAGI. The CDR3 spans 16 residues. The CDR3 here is CASSYSGQGVNYGYTF. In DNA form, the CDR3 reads TGTGCCAGCAGTTACTCCGGACAGGGTGTCAACTATGGCTACACCTTC.

DNA for the CDR3: TGTGCCAGTAGTTCGGGGCGGGGGGACCAGAACAATGAGCAGTTCTTC. Protein sequence: CASSSGRGDQNNEQFF. The gene calls are TRBV19 and TRBJ2-1; 8 nucleotides align to TRBD2. J was trimmed by 5 bases and V by 5 bases; bases with no gene match: 11. CDR1 and CDR2 (germline): LNHDA, SQIVND (reference sequence). This CDR3 is 16 amino acids long. The full variable domain, in which reference TRBV19 and TRBJ2-1 provide the parts outside the CDR3, is DGGITQSPKYLFRKEGQNVTLSCEQNLNHDAMYWYRQDPGQGLRLIYYSQIVNDFQKGDIAEGYSVSREKKESFPLTVTSAQKNPTAFYLCASSSGRGDQNNEQFFGPGTRLTVL.

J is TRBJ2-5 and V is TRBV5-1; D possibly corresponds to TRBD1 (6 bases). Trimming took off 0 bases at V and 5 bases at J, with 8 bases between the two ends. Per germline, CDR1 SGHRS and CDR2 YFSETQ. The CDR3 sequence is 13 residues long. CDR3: CASSLDRAETQYF. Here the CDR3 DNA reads TGCGCCAGCAGCTTGGACAGGGCGGAGACCCAGTACTTC.

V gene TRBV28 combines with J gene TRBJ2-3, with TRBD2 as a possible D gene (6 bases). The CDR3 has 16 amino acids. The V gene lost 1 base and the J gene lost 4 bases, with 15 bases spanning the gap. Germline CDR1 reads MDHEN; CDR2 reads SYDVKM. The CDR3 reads CASSLSGPSGSDTQYF. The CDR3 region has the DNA TGTGCCAGCAGTTTATCCGGCCCCAGCGGGTCAGATACGCAGTATTTT. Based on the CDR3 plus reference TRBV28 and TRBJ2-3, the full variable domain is DVKVTQSSRYLVKRTGEKVFLECVQDMDHENMFWYRQDPGLGLRLIYFSYDVKMKEKGDIPEGYSVSREKKERFSLILESASTNQTSMYLCASSLSGPSGSDTQYFGPGTRLTVL.

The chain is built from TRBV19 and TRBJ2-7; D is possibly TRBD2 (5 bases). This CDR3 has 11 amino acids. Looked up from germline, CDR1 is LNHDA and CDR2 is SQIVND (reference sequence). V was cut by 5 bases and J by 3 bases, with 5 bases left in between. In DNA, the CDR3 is TGTGCCAGTAGTGAGGGCTACGAGCAGTACTTC. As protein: CASSEGYEQYF.

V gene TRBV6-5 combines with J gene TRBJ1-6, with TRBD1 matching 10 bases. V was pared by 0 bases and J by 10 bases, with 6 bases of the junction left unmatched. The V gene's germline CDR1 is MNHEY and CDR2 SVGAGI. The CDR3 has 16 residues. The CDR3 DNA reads TGTGCCAGCAGTTACTCCTTACGGGACAGGGGCTCACCCCTCCACTTT. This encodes CASSYSLRDRGSPLHF.

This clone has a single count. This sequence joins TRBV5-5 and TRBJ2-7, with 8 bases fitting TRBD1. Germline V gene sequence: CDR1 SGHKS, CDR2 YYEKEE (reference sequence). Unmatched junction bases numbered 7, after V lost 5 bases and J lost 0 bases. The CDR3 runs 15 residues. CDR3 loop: CASRQGQGSSYEQYF. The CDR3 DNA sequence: TGTGCCAGCAGGCAAGGACAGGGTAGCTCCTACGAGCAGTACTTC.

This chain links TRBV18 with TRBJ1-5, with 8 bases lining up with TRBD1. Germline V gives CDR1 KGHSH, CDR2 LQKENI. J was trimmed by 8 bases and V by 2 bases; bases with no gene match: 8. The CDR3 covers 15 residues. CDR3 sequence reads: CASSPGGQGNKPQHF. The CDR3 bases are TGTGCCAGCTCACCAGGAGGACAGGGAAATAAGCCCCAGCATTTT.

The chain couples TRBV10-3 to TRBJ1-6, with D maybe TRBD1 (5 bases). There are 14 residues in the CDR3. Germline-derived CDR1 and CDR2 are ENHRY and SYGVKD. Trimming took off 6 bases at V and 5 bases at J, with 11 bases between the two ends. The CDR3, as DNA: TGTGCCATCAGCCCAGACAGAGATAATTCACCCCTCCACTTT. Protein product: CAISPDRDNSPLHF.

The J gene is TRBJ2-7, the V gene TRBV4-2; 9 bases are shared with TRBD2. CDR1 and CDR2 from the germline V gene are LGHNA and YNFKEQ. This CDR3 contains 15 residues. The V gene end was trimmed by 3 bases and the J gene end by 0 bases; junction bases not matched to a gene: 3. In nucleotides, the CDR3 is TGTGCCAGCAGCCATTCTAGCGGGAACTCCTACGAGCAGTACTTC. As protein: CASSHSSGNSYEQYF.

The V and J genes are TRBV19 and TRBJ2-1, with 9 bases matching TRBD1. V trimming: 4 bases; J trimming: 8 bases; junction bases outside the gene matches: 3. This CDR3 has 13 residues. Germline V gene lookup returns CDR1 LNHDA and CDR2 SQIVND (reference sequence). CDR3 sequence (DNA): TGTGCCAGTAGTAGGACAGGGGTAGATGAGCAGTTCTTC. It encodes CASSRTGVDEQFF.

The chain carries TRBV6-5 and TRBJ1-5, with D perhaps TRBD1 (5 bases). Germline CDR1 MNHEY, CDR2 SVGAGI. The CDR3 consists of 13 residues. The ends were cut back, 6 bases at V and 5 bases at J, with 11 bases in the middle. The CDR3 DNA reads TGTGCCAGCAGCCGAAAGGGGTATCAGCCCCAGCATTTT. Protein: CASSRKGYQPQHF.

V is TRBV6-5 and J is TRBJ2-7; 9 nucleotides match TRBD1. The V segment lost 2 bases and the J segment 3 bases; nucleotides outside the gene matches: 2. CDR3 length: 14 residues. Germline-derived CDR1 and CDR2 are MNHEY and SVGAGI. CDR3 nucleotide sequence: TGTGCCAGCAGTTACGGGACAGGGTACTACGAGCAGTACTTC. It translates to CASSYGTGYYEQYF.

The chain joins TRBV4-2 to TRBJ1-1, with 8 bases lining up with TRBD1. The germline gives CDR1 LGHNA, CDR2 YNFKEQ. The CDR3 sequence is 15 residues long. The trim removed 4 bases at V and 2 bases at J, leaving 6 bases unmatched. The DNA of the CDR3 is TGTGCCAGCAGCCTACGGACAGGGTACAACACTGAAGCTTTCTTT. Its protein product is CASSLRTGYNTEAFF.

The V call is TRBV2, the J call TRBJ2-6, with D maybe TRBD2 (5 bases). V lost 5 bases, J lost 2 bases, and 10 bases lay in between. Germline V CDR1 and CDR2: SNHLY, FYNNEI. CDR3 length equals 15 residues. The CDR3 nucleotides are TGTGCCAGCAGTCCCCAGCGGCCTGGGGCCAACGTCCTGACTTTC. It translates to CASSPQRPGANVLTF. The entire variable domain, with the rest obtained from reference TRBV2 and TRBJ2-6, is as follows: EPEVTQTPSHQVTQMGQEVILRCVPISNHLYFYWYRQILGQKVEFLVSFYNNEISEKSEIFDDQFSVERPDGSNFTLKIRSTKLEDSAMYFCASSPQRPGANVLTFGAGSRLTVL.

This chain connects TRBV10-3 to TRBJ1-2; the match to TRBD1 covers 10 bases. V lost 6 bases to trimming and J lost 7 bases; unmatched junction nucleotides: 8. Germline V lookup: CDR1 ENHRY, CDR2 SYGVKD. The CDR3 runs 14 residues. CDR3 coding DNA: TGTGCCATCAGAGGGACAGGGGATCGAAGTGGCTACACCTTC. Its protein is CAIRGTGDRSGYTF.

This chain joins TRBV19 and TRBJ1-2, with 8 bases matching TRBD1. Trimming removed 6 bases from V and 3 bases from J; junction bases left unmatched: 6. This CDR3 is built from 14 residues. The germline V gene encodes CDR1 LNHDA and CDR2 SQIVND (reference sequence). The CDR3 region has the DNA TGTGCCAGTAGAGAAACAGGGGGGGACTATGGCTACACCTTC. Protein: CASRETGGDYGYTF.

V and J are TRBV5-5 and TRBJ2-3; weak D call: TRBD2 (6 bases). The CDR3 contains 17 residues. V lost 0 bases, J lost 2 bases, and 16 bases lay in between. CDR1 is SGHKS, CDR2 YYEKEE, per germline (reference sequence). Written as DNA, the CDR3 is TGTGCCAGCAGCTTGGAATTTTTGCGGGGCAACACAGATACGCAGTATTTT. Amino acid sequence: CASSLEFLRGNTDTQYF.

In nucleotides, the CDR3 is TGTGCCAGCAGTTACCATAGGAGGACCGGGGACAATGAGCAGTTCTTC. This encodes CASSYHRRTGDNEQFF. The gene calls are TRBV7-9 and TRBJ2-1, with D maybe TRBD2 (5 bases). CDR3 size: 16 residues. CDR1 is SEHNR, CDR2 FQNEAQ, per germline (reference sequence). Trimming shortened V by 6 bases and J by 5 bases, and 20 bases separated the two germline ends.

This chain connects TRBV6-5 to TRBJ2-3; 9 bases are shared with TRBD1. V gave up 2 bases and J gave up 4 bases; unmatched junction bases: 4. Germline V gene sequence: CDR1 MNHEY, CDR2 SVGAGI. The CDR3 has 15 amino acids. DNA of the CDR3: TGTGCCAGCAGTTACCCGGGGACAGGGTCAGATACGCAGTATTTT. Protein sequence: CASSYPGTGSDTQYF.

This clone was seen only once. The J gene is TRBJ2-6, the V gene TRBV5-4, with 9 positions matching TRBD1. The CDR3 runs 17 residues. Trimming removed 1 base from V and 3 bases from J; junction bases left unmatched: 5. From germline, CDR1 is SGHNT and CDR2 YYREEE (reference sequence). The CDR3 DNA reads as TGTGCCAGCAGCTTGTACAGGGGGCGCGGTGGGGCCAACGTCCTGACTTTC. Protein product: CASSLYRGRGGANVLTF.

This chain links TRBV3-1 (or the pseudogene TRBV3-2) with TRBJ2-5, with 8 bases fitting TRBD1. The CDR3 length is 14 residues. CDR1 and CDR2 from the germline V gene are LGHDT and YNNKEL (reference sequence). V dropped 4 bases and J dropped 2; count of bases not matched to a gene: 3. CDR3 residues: CASSPGQGQETQYF. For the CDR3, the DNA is TGTGCCAGCAGCCCTGGACAGGGACAAGAGACCCAGTACTTC.